What follows are 22 T cell receptor beta chains derived from one specimen sequenced in a study of cytomegalovirus exposure and HLA in healthy donors. Produced via immunoSEQ multiplex PCR; TCRdb's table is partial and in-frame only. This sample carries tens of thousands of clones, less than 95% of them seen once, and the ten largest clones take 0.5% to 0.65%. What was sequenced was PBMCs. All receptors derive from a woman aged 18 to 35 in good health and CMV-seronegative.

The rearrangement links TRBV5-1 to TRBJ2-2; D may be TRBD1 (6 bases). The CDR3 is 17 residues long. Germline V CDR1 and CDR2: SGHRS, YFSETQ. V lost 4 bases to trimming and J lost 3 bases, with 19 bases between them. CDR3 coding DNA: TGCGCCAGCAGCCCCCCTAGGACAGAAGATTACACCGGGGAGCTGTTTTTT. This sequence encodes CASSPPRTEDYTGELFF.

The rearrangement joins TRBV6-5 to TRBJ1-1; possible D gene TRBD1, 5 bases. The germline CDR1 and CDR2 sequences are MNHEY and SVGAGI. CDR3 size: 13 residues. V lost 2 bases and J lost 4, with 8 bases in between. In nucleotides, the CDR3 is TGTGCCAGCAGTTACAAGACAGCCACTGAAGCTTTCTTT. Amino acids: CASSYKTATEAFF.

The chain is built from TRBV7-9 and TRBJ1-2, with a possible D match to TRBD1 (6 bases). CDR1 and CDR2 (germline): SEHNR, FQNEAQ (reference sequence). Trimming pared 3 bases from V and 3 bases from J, leaving 20 bases between. The CDR3 has 17 residues. CDR3 DNA sequence: TGTGCCAGCAGCTTTGGACAGTCTAGTTTTACGGACTATGGCTACACCTTC. Protein sequence: CASSFGQSSFTDYGYTF.

The gene calls are TRBV7-9 and TRBJ2-7, with TRBD1 matching over 8 bases. The CDR3 contains 16 residues. V lost 2 bases, J lost 1 base, and 7 bases stayed unmatched. Germline-derived CDR1 and CDR2 are SEHNR and FQNEAQ (reference sequence). The CDR3 coding sequence is TGTGCCAGCAGCTTACAGGGGGGACAGGCGTCCTACGAGCAGTACTTC. Protein: CASSLQGGQASYEQYF.

This chain links TRBV6-1 with TRBJ1-4; possible D gene TRBD1, 5 bases. The V end lost 3 bases, the J end lost 8 bases, and 22 bases lay between the germline ends. The CDR3 is made up of 17 amino acids. Looked up from germline, CDR1 is MNHNS and CDR2 is SASEGT. The DNA for the CDR3 is TGTGCCAGCAGTGATCTTCCGTTCATTCGGCGGGGCGAAAAACTGTTTTTT. Translating it yields CASSDLPFIRRGEKLFF.

V usage is TRBV27 and J usage is TRBJ2-7; 8 bases match TRBD1. Trimming removed 3 bases from V and 3 bases from J; junction bases left unmatched: 7. Germline lookup yields CDR1 MNHEY and CDR2 SMNVEV (reference sequence). The CDR3 is made up of 15 amino acids. The CDR3 sequence: CASSFLGQEFYEQYF. The CDR3 DNA reads TGTGCCAGCAGTTTCCTGGGACAGGAATTCTACGAGCAGTACTTC.

A single count supports this clone. CDR3 DNA: TGCGCCAGCAGCTATGGACAGAACACCGGGGAGCTGTTTTTT. Protein: CASSYGQNTGELFF. The chain couples TRBV5-1 to TRBJ2-2, with a possible D match to TRBD1 (5 bases). CDR1 is SGHRS and CDR2 is YFSETQ in the germline V gene. The CDR3 has 14 amino acids. The V and J ends lost 3 bases and 1 base respectively, with 7 bases between them.

This clone was detected a few times. The chain is built from TRBV6-5 and TRBJ2-7; tentative D call: TRBD2 (5 bases). Trimming removed 6 bases at V and 2 bases at J, with 8 bases between. CDR1 and CDR2 from the germline V gene are MNHEY and SVGAGI. The CDR3 runs to 12 residues. The CDR3 protein is CASSRRPYEQYF. The CDR3 nucleotides read TGTGCCAGCAGCCGGAGGCCCTACGAGCAGTACTTC.

V gene TRBV6-5 combines with J gene TRBJ2-2; D perhaps matches TRBD2 (6 bases). Germline values: CDR1 MNHEY, CDR2 SVGAGI. Trimming pared 7 bases from V and 4 bases from J, leaving 16 bases between. The CDR3 consists of 15 residues. The CDR3 bases are TGTGCCAGCAACCCGATTAACGGGGGCACCGGGGAGCTGTTTTTT. It encodes CASNPINGGTGELFF.

The CDR3 reads CASSSSAPAFF. CDR3 DNA sequence: TGTGCCAGCAGTTCCTCCGCGCCAGCTTTCTTT. This chain connects TRBV28 to TRBJ1-1; D gene ambiguous. V was cut by 4 bases and J by 10 bases, with 10 bases left in between. This CDR3 region has 11 residues. CDR1 and CDR2 from the germline V gene are MDHEN and SYDVKM.

This chain connects TRBV28 to TRBJ2-2; 8 bases fit TRBD2. This CDR3 is built from 18 residues. With 6 bases clipped from V and 2 bases from J, the junction kept 14 bases outside the gene matches. CDR1 and CDR2 (germline): MDHEN, SYDVKM. This CDR3 reads CASRIISYSGKNTGELFF. The CDR3, as DNA: TGTGCCAGCAGAATTATCTCCTATAGCGGGAAAAACACCGGGGAGCTGTTTTTT.

This clone was recorded once. This chain connects TRBV4-1 to TRBJ2-5; D might be TRBD1 (5 bases). V lost 2 bases, J lost 2 bases, and 12 bases lay in between. The CDR3 runs to 15 residues. Germline-derived CDR1 and CDR2 are MGHRA and YSYEKL. The CDR3 sequence: CASSQRRTQQETQYF. In DNA, the CDR3 is TGCGCCAGCAGCCAAAGACGGACACAACAAGAGACCCAGTACTTC.

The chain uses TRBV19 and TRBJ2-7; D may be TRBD1 (6 bases). From germline, CDR1 is LNHDA and CDR2 SQIVND (reference sequence). The V end lost 9 bases, the J end lost 0 bases, and 27 bases lay between the germline ends. This CDR3 is 18 amino acids long. Written as DNA, the CDR3 is TGTGCCAGCGGAACGTCCCGTGGGTTGGGACACTACTCCTACGAGCAGTACTTC. Translating gives CASGTSRGLGHYSYEQYF. Full variable domain (outside the CDR3, taken from reference TRBV19 and TRBJ2-7): DGGITQSPKYLFRKEGQNVTLSCEQNLNHDAMYWYRQDPGQGLRLIYYSQIVNDFQKGDIAEGYSVSREKKESFPLTVTSAQKNPTAFYLCASGTSRGLGHYSYEQYFGPGTRLTVT.

CDR3 nucleotides: TGCGCCAGCAGCCCCGGGGACAGGGGGACGGGGGCCAACGTCCTGACTTTC. This encodes CASSPGDRGTGANVLTF. The chain links TRBV10-2 to TRBJ2-6; 11 bases map to TRBD1. CDR3 length: 17 residues. The germline V gene has CDR1 WSHSY and CDR2 SAAADI. The J segment lost 4 bases and the V segment lost 6 bases, leaving 8 bases of the junction unmatched.

The CDR3 protein is CASRWRQTTGELFF. CDR3 DNA sequence: TGTGCCAGCAGGTGGAGACAGACCACCGGGGAGCTGTTTTTT. This sequence joins TRBV6-6 and TRBJ2-2; tentatively, D is TRBD1 (5 bases). V lost 6 bases to trimming and J lost 4 bases, with 12 bases between them. CDR1 and CDR2 from the germline V gene are MNHNY and SVGAGI (reference sequence). There are 14 residues in the CDR3.

The chain links TRBV9 to TRBJ1-6, with D unclear. The CDR3 has 14 amino acids. The V gene's germline CDR1 is SGDLS and CDR2 YYNGEE. The ends were cut back, 0 bases at V and 7 bases at J, with 8 bases in the middle. CDR3 amino acids: CASSVDLNNSPLHF. The DNA of the CDR3 is TGTGCCAGCAGCGTAGACCTAAACAATTCACCCCTCCACTTT.

This chain links TRBV28 with TRBJ2-5, with D hard to call. The germline V gene encodes CDR1 MDHEN and CDR2 SYDVKM. The CDR3 has 16 amino acids. V lost 6 bases and J 2 bases, leaving 19 bases between the germline ends. The CDR3 sequence is CASSSPPMSQQETQYF. The DNA of the CDR3 is TGTGCCAGCAGCTCCCCTCCGATGAGTCAACAAGAGACCCAGTACTTC.

The genes are TRBV6-5 and TRBJ1-2, with D uncertain. CDR1 MNHEY and CDR2 SVGAGI come from the germline V gene. The CDR3 is made up of 13 amino acids. The V end lost 0 bases, the J end lost 7 bases, and 9 bases lay between the germline ends. The CDR3: CASSYSSGGGYTF. In nucleotides, the CDR3 is TGTGCCAGCAGTTACTCGAGTGGAGGTGGCTACACCTTC.

The V and J genes are TRBV7-2 and TRBJ1-1, with D unclear. The length of the CDR3 is 13 residues. In germline, CDR1 is SGHTA, CDR2 FQGNSA. With 2 bases removed from V and 0 bases from J, the gap between germline ends came to 4 bases. The CDR3 bases are TGTGCCAGCAGCTTACAGGTGAACACTGAAGCTTTCTTT. It is translated as CASSLQVNTEAFF. Complete variable domain (other parts from reference TRBV7-2 and TRBJ1-1): GAGVSQSPSNKVTEKGKDVELRCDPISGHTALYWYRQSLGQGLEFLIYFQGNSAPDKSGLPSDRFSAERTGGSVSTLTIQRTQQEDSAVYLCASSLQVNTEAFFGQGTRLTVV.

The V gene is TRBV5-1, the J gene TRBJ2-7; the match to TRBD1 covers 11 bases. The CDR3 has 13 amino acids. CDR1 is SGHRS and CDR2 is YFSETQ in the germline V gene. The CDR3 region is CASNRDRGNEQYF. CDR3 coding DNA: TGCGCTTCTAACCGGGACAGGGGGAACGAGCAGTACTTC.

V usage is TRBV30 and J usage is TRBJ1-3; D may be TRBD1 (5 bases). Germline loops: CDR1 GTSNPN, CDR2 SVGIG (reference sequence). The V end lost 5 bases, the J end lost 0 bases, and 11 bases lay between the germline ends. This CDR3 comprises 14 residues. This CDR3 is CAWGNQGSGNTIYF. For the CDR3, the DNA is TGTGCCTGGGGGAACCAGGGCTCTGGAAACACCATATATTTT.

Details on this clone: The junction departs from germline at one end; a sequencing error may be responsible. The rearrangement joins TRBV7-9 to TRBJ1-2; 8 positions match TRBD1. The CDR3 consists of 15 residues. Germline V gene sequence: CDR1 SEHNR, CDR2 FQNEAQ (reference sequence). DNA for the CDR3: TGTGCCAGCAGCTCCATCGACAGGGGAAATTATGGCTACATATTC. It encodes CASSSIDRGNYGYIF.